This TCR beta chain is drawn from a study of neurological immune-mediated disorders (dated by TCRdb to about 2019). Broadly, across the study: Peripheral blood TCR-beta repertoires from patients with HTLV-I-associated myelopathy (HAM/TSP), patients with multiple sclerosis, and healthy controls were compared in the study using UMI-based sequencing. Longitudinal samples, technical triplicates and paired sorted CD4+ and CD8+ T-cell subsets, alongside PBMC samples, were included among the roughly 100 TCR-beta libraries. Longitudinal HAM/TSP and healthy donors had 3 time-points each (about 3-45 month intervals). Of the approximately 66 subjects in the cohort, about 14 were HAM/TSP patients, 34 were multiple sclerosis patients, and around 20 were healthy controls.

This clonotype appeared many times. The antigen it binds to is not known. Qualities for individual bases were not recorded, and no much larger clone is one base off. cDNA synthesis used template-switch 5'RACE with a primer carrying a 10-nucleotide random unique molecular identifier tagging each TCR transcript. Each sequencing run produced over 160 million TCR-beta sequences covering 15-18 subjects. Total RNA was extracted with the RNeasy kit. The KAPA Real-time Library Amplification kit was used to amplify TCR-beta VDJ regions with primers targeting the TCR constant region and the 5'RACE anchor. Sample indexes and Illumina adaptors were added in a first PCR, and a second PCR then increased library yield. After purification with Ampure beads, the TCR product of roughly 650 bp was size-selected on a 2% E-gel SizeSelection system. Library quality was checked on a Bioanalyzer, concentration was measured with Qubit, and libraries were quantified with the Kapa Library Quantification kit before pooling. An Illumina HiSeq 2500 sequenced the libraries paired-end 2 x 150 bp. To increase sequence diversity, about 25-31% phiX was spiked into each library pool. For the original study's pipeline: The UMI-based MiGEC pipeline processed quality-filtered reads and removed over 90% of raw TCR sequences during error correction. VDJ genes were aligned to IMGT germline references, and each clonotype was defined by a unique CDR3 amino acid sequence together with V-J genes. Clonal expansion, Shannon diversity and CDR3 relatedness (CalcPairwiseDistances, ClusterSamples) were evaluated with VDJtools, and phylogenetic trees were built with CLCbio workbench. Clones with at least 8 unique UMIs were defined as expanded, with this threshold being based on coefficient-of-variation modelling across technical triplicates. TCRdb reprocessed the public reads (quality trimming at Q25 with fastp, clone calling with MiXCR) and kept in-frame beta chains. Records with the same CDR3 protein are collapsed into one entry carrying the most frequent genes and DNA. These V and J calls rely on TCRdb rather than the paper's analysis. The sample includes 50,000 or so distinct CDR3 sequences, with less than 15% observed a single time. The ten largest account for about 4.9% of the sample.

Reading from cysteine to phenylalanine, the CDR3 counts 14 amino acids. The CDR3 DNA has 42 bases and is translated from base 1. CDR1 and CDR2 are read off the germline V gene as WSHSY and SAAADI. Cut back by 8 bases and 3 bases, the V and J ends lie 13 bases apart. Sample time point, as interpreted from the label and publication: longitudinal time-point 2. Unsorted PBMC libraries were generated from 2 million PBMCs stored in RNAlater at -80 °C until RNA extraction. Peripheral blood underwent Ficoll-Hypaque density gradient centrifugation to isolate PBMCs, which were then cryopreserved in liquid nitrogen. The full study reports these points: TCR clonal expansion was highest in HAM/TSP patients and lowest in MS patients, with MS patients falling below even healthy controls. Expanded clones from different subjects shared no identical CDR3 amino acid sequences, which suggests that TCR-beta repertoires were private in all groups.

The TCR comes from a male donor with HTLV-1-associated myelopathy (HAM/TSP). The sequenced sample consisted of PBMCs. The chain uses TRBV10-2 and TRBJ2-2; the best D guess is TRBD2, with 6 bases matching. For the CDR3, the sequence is CASSITGDTGELFF. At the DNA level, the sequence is TGCGCCAGCTCCATAACGGGGGACACCGGGGAGCTGTTTTTT.